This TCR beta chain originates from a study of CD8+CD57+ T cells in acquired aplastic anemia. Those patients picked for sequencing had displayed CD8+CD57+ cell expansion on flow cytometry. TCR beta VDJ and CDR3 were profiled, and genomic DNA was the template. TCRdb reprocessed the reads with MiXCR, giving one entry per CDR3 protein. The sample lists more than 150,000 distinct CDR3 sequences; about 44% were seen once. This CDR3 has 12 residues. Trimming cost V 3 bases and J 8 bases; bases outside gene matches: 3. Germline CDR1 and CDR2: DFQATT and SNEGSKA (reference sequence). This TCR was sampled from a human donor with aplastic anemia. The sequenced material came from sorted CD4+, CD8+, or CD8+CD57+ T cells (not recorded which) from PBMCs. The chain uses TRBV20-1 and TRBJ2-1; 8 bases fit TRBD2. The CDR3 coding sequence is TGCAGTGCTAGTCAAGCGGGAGATGAGCAGTTCTTC. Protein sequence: CSASQAGDEQFF.